This T cell receptor (beta chain) is drawn from a study of vaccination effects on CD4 cells after COVID-19. Study at large: Each participant was administered two doses of either the BNT162b2 or the mRNA-1273 vaccine. The study's findings and limits: Clones of infection and vaccine origin contracted markedly late after vaccination.

Produced via immunoSEQ multiplex PCR; TCRdb's table is partial and in-frame only. This table has approximately 37,000 clones, around 78% appearing once. The CDR3 extends over 13 amino acids. Germline CDR1 is LGHNT and CDR2 is FRNRAP. V lost 0 bases, J lost 6 bases, and 7 bases lay in between. Antigen-specific CD4+ T cells expanded by the ViraFEST assay with viral peptide pools were then sequenced. Following an approximately ten-day culture, CD4+ T cells were purified. The person was diagnosed with PCR-confirmed SARS-CoV-2 infection between March and December 2020. Researchers reported culturing over 1.5 million PBMC in each well, adding 8 to 10 IU/ml IL-2 and around 10 ug/ml peptides. IL-2 medium took the place of half the medium on both days 3 and 7. A remark on this clone: Its antigen is currently unknown.

The clonotype originates from a human donor who had a prior SARS-CoV-2 infection. The chain recombines TRBV12-5 with TRBJ2-3; D is ambiguous. The source material was CD4+ T cells from PBMCs cultured with a peptide pool, sampled before COVID-19 vaccination. CDR3 nucleotides: TGTGCTAGTGGTTTGGTAATCGTGGATACGCAGTATTTT. Translation gives CASGLVIVDTQYF. The full variable domain, completed using reference TRBV12-5 and TRBJ2-3, is DARVTQTPRHKVTEMGQEVTMRCQPILGHNTVFWYRQTMMQGLELLAYFRNRAPLDDSGMPKDRFSAEMPDATLATLKIQPSEPRDSAVYFCASGLVIVDTQYFGPGTRLTVL.